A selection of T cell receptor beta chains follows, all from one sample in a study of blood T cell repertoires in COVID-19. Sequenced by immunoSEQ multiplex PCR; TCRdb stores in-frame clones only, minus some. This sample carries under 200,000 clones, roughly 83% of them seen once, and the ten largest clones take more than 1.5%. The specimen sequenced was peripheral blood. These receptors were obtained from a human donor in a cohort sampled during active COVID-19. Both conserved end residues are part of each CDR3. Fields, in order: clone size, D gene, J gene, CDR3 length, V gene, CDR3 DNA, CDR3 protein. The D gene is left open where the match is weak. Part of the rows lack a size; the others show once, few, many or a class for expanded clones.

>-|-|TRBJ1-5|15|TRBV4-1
TGCGCCAGCAGCCTCGAGCGGGGAGGCAATCAGCCCCAGCATTTT
CASSLERGGNQPQHF
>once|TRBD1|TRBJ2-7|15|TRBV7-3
TGTGCCAGCAGCCCTGGGACAGTACCCTCCTACGAGCAGTACTTC
CASSPGTVPSYEQYF
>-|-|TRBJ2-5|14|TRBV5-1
TGCGCCAGCAGCTTCCTTACGGGGGAAGAGACCCAGTACTTC
CASSFLTGEETQYF
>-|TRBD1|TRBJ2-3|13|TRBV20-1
TGCAGTGCTAGTAATGACAGGGTAGATACGCAGTATTTT
CSASNDRVDTQYF
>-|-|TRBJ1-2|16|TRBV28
TGTGCCAGCAGTTTACCCCCCGGGCAGGGGAGAAATGGCTACACCTTC
CASSLPPGQGRNGYTF
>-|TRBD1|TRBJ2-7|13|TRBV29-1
TGCAGCGGGACAGGGTGGGGCTCCTACGAGCAGTACTTC
CSGTGWGSYEQYF
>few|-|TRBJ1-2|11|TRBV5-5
TGTGCCAGCAGCCTAAACTATGGCTACACCTTC
CASSLNYGYTF
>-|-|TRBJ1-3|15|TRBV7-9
TGTGCCAGCAGCTTAGTTTCAGTCTCTGGAAACACCATATATTTT
CASSLVSVSGNTIYF
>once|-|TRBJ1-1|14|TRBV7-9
TGTGCCAGCAGCTTAGGAGGGCGTTTAGCTGAAGCTTTCTTT
CASSLGGRLAEAFF
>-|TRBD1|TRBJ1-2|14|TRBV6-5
TGTGCCAGCAGGGTCACAGGGGGCCGCTATGGCTACACCTTC
CASRVTGGRYGYTF